This passage covers 5 T cell receptor beta chains from one sample sequenced in a study of T cell responses to AZD1222 COVID-19 vaccine. Data came from immunoSEQ multiplex PCR; TCRdb stores just in-frame clones and leaves some out. There are tens of thousands of clones in the sample; 70% to 80% occur only once, and about 21% lies in the top ten. This sample comprised peripheral blood, obtained on day 0 of AZD1222 vaccination. The receptor source for this set is an adult in good health.

In its sample, this clone was seen a few times. This CDR3 is CASSVSSSSGNTIYF. The CDR3 DNA is TGTGCCAGCAGCGTAAGCTCGAGCTCTGGAAACACCATATATTTT. The chain recombines TRBV9 with TRBJ1-3; D unclear. The CDR3 contains 15 residues. Deletions cut 1 base from V and 0 bases from J, with 8 bases between. Germline V gene sequence: CDR1 SGDLS, CDR2 YYNGEE.

The CDR3 DNA reads as TGCGCCAGCAGCCAAAGGGGACAGGGCATGGCAAGCTATGGCTACACCTTC. Protein: CASSQRGQGMASYGYTF. The rearrangement links TRBV4-3 to TRBJ1-2, with 9 bases that match TRBD1. This CDR3 comprises 17 residues. Per the germline V gene, CDR1 is LGHNA and CDR2 is YSLEER. V lost 2 bases and J lost 4; bases outside the gene matches: 11.

This chain connects TRBV3-1 (or the pseudogene TRBV3-2) to TRBJ2-5; 12 positions agree with TRBD2. CDR1 and CDR2 from the germline V gene are LGHDT and YNNKEL (reference sequence). CDR3 length equals 15 residues. The V and J ends lost 0 bases and 7 bases, in that order; junction bases with no gene match: 3. The CDR3 here is CASSQDLAGGPTQYF. The CDR3 bases are TGTGCCAGCAGCCAAGATCTAGCGGGAGGGCCGACCCAGTACTTC.

The rearrangement uses TRBV2 and TRBJ2-1; 10 nucleotides agree with TRBD1. Germline CDR1 reads SNHLY; CDR2 reads FYNNEI. Trimming took 7 bases from V and 6 from J; bases not matched to a gene: 6. The CDR3 runs 14 residues. The CDR3 DNA follows: TGTGCCAGCACAGGACAGGGGGACAGCAATGAGCAGTTCTTC. Its translation is CASTGQGDSNEQFF.

The chain links TRBV10-2 to TRBJ2-5; TRBD1 is a possible D gene (6 bases). V lost 4 bases, J lost 1 base, and 16 bases lay in between. This CDR3 contains 16 residues. Germline loops: CDR1 WSHSY, CDR2 SAAADI. In DNA form, the CDR3 reads TGCGCCAGCAGTGTCTCAGGGGCGACCATCCAAGAGACCCAGTACTTC. It translates to CASSVSGATIQETQYF.